Following are 29 T cell receptor beta chains from one sample sequenced in a study of response to subunit inactivated influenza vaccine. TCRdb called the RT-PCR reads again in MiXCR, with one record for every CDR3 protein. Of approximately 520,000 distinct CDR3 sequences listed, roughly 25% were seen once; the top ten hold under 2.5%. The starting material was CD4+ T cells sorted from PBMCs, obtained less than 6 days after vaccination. Receptors originate from a man over 45 who received an inactivated influenza vaccine.

A few counts support this clonotype. The chain joins TRBV29-1 to TRBJ2-3; TRBD1 aligns across 9 bases. Germline V gene lookup returns CDR1 SQVTM and CDR2 ANQGSEA. Trimming at V came to 6 bases and at J to 3 bases, leaving 7 bases not matched to a gene. There are 14 residues in the CDR3. For the CDR3, the DNA is TGCAGCGTGAGCCGGGACAGGGAGACAGATACGCAGTATTTT. Translation gives CSVSRDRETDTQYF.

The CDR3 sequence: CASSFNRGSSNEQFF. DNA for the CDR3: TGTGCCAGCAGCTTCAACAGGGGGTCTTCCAATGAGCAGTTCTTC. This chain uses TRBV7-9 with TRBJ2-1; 8 nucleotides agree with TRBD1. V shed 3 bases, J shed 6 bases, and the junction held 7 bases outside the gene matches. Germline CDR1 is SEHNR and CDR2 is FQNEAQ (reference sequence). This CDR3 has 15 amino acids. The full variable domain, its missing parts supplied by reference TRBV7-9 and TRBJ2-1, is DTGVSQNPRHKITKRGQNVTFRCDPISEHNRLYWYRQTLGQGPEFLTYFQNEAQLEKSRLLSDRFSAERPKGSFSTLEIQRTEQGDSAMYLCASSFNRGSSNEQFFGPGTRLTVL.

V and J are TRBV7-9 and TRBJ2-4; D may be TRBD1 or TRBD2 (5 bases each). Trimming removed 0 bases from V and 0 bases from J, with 12 bases in between. Germline V gene sequence: CDR1 SEHNR, CDR2 FQNEAQ (reference sequence). The CDR3 length is 17 residues. CDR3 bases: TGTGCCAGCAGCTTAGCCGGGACCGGAATAGCCAAAAACATTCAGTACTTC. Translated: CASSLAGTGIAKNIQYF.

The CDR3 DNA follows: TGCAGTGCTAGGGGTCGCGCGGCGTGGGGCACAGATACGCAGTATTTT. Translated, it gives CSARGRAAWGTDTQYF. V usage is TRBV20-1 and J usage is TRBJ2-3; no definite D call. Germline CDR1 is DFQATT and CDR2 is SNEGSKA (reference sequence). V dropped 3 bases and J dropped 1 base, with 17 bases sitting between them. The CDR3 length is 16 residues.

Concerning this clonotype itself: One junction end does not reproduce the germline sequence, and a read error may be involved. The chain couples TRBV6-2 or TRBV6-3 to TRBJ1-2; weak D call: TRBD1 (6 bases). This CDR3 has 15 residues. Germline-derived CDR1 and CDR2 are MNHEY and SVGEGT. CDR3 sequence reads: CASIPTGVGNFGYTF. CDR3 DNA sequence: TGTGCCAGCATCCCGACAGGAGTCGGTAACTTTGGCTACACCTTC.

V is TRBV4-3 and J is TRBJ2-2, with TRBD1 matching over 7 bases. J gave up 5 bases and V 1 base, and 7 bases lay outside the gene matches. The CDR3 length is 16 residues. The germline gives CDR1 LGHNA, CDR2 YSLEER. DNA for the CDR3: TGCGCCAGCAGCCAAGGGGAAGGGGGCCAGACCGGGGAGCTGTTTTTT. Protein product: CASSQGEGGQTGELFF.

In this sample, this clonotype turned up many times. This chain connects TRBV20-1 to TRBJ2-3; D perhaps matches TRBD1 (5 bases). Trimming removed 1 base from V and 6 bases from J, with 5 bases in between. CDR3 length: 11 amino acids. Per the germline V gene, CDR1 is DFQATT and CDR2 is SNEGSKA (reference sequence). The CDR3 DNA follows: TGCAGTGCTAGAGCAGGGGATACGCAGTATTTT. Protein: CSARAGDTQYF.

The CDR3, as DNA: TGTGCCACCAGCAGAGATCTGCAGGGAGCAGATACGCAGTATTTT. This gives the protein CATSRDLQGADTQYF. This sequence joins TRBV15 and TRBJ2-3, with D perhaps TRBD1 or TRBD2 (5 bases each). The CDR3 length is 15 residues. V lost 0 bases, J lost 4 bases, and 11 bases lay in between. Per germline, CDR1 LNHNV and CDR2 YYDKDF (reference sequence).

This clonotype was picked up one time. The chain recombines TRBV7-2 with TRBJ2-3; D might be TRBD2 (5 bases). This CDR3 contains 13 residues. Germline lookup yields CDR1 SGHTA and CDR2 FQGNSA. Trimming took off 3 bases at V and 6 bases at J, with 10 bases between the two ends. Here the CDR3 reads CASSLGAVDTQYF. Here the CDR3 DNA reads TGTGCCAGCAGCTTGGGAGCGGTTGATACGCAGTATTTT.

This chain connects TRBV18 to TRBJ2-1; tentative D call: TRBD2 (6 bases). Germline V gene lookup returns CDR1 KGHSH and CDR2 LQKENI. The CDR3 spans 13 residues. Between the trimmed V and J ends, which lost 0 bases and 6 bases, there was a span of 6 bases. As DNA, the CDR3 is TGTGCCAGCTCACCACCGGGGGGCAATGAGCAGTTCTTC. Encoded protein: CASSPPGGNEQFF. Full variable domain (missing parts from reference TRBV18 and TRBJ2-1): NAGVMQNPRHLVRRRGQEARLRCSPMKGHSHVYWYRQLPEEGLKFMVYLQKENIIDESGMPKERFSAEFPKEGPSILRIQQVVRGDSAAYFCASSPPGGNEQFFGPGTRLTVL.

This clonotype has more than one count but fewer than ten. The chain uses TRBV5-6 and TRBJ2-1; tentative D call: TRBD1 (5 bases). V dropped 2 bases and J dropped 1 base, with 16 bases sitting between them. Germline values: CDR1 SGHDT, CDR2 YYEEEE. There are 17 residues in the CDR3. CDR3 DNA sequence: TGTGCCAGCAGCTTTTCTTGGGGCCCCAGGTCCTACAATGAGCAGTTCTTC. Translated: CASSFSWGPRSYNEQFF.

This clonotype was counted a few times. CDR3 loop: CASSLGGAAQPQHF. In nucleotides, the CDR3 is TGTGCCAGCAGCTTAGGGGGGGCTGCTCAGCCCCAGCATTTT. This chain links TRBV5-5 with TRBJ1-5, with TRBD1 as a possible D gene (6 bases). The germline gives CDR1 SGHKS, CDR2 YYEKEE (reference sequence). V lost 2 bases and J 6 bases, leaving 12 bases between the germline ends. The CDR3 is 14 amino acids.

In this sample, this clonotype turned up a few times. V gene TRBV5-1 combines with J gene TRBJ1-5; maybe TRBD1 (5 bases). Trimming stripped 5 bases from V and 0 bases from J, with 9 bases between. Germline values: CDR1 SGHRS, CDR2 YFSETQ. The CDR3 totals 14 residues. CDR3 DNA sequence: TGCGCCAGCAGTGTCAGGGCTAGCAATCAGCCCCAGCATTTT. As protein: CASSVRASNQPQHF.

This clonotype showed up just a few times. The V call is TRBV20-1, the J call TRBJ2-6; no clear D gene. The CDR3 contains 14 residues. V lost 3 bases, J lost 0 bases, and 6 bases lay in between. Germline values: CDR1 DFQATT, CDR2 SNEGSKA (reference sequence). Here the CDR3 reads CSARIPSGANVLTF. In DNA form, the CDR3 reads TGCAGTGCTAGGATTCCCTCTGGGGCCAACGTCCTGACTTTC.

This clonotype was seen a handful of times. The chain has TRBV9 and TRBJ2-1; 8 nucleotides line up with TRBD2. The germline CDR1 and CDR2 sequences are SGDLS and YYNGEE. V lost 4 bases and J lost 6; bases outside the gene matches: 3. This CDR3 has 13 amino acids. The CDR3 nucleotides are TGTGCCAGCAGCTTCACTAGCGGCAATGAGCAGTTCTTC. It is translated as CASSFTSGNEQFF.

Only a few counts were recorded for this clonotype. The V gene is TRBV6-5, the J gene TRBJ2-1; maybe TRBD1 (6 bases). This CDR3 is built from 15 residues. Germline CDR1 MNHEY, CDR2 SVGAGI. V dropped 2 bases and J dropped 7 bases, with 15 bases sitting between them. Here the CDR3 DNA reads TGTGCCAGCAGTTACATCGCGAGAACAGGGAATGAGCAGTTCTTC. This translates into CASSYIARTGNEQFF.

The chain is built from TRBV29-1 and TRBJ2-3; the D is unclear. Germline V lookup: CDR1 SQVTM, CDR2 ANQGSEA. Trimming cost V 1 base and J 4 bases, with 12 bases left between them. This CDR3 has 14 amino acids. CDR3: CSVEARATPDTQYF. The CDR3 DNA reads as TGCAGCGTTGAAGCCCGGGCTACACCAGATACGCAGTATTTT.

V is TRBV7-3 and J is TRBJ2-3; 8 nucleotides agree with TRBD2. Germline lookup yields CDR1 SGHTA and CDR2 FQGTGA. V lost 5 bases to trimming and J lost 0 bases; unmatched junction nucleotides: 7. The CDR3 has 16 amino acids. Written as DNA, the CDR3 is TGTGCCAGCAGCGCGTCTAGCGGGCCAAGCACAGATACGCAGTATTTT. Its translation: CASSASSGPSTDTQYF.

Only a few counts were recorded for this clonotype. The chain couples TRBV5-6 to TRBJ1-4; tentative D call: TRBD1 (5 bases). V lost 0 bases to trimming and J lost 5 bases, with 11 bases between them. The CDR3 totals 15 residues. Germline loops: CDR1 SGHDT, CDR2 YYEEEE. In nucleotides, the CDR3 is TGTGCCAGCAGCTTGGGGGGCAGAGAAAATGAAAAACTGTTTTTT. This encodes CASSLGGRENEKLFF.

This clonotype was detected only a few times. This chain connects TRBV21-1 to TRBJ2-1; the table's D call, TRBD1, was not checked against the DNA. TRBV21-1 is labeled a pseudogene. The CDR3 has 16 residues. The CDR3 DNA reads as TGTGCCAGCAGCAACCAACGACAGGGTAGGGACAATGAGCAGTTCTTC. It specifies CASSNQRQGRDNEQFF.

This clonotype came up a few times. V and J are TRBV16 and TRBJ1-5, with D unresolved. This CDR3 has 15 amino acids. V gave up 2 bases and J gave up 4 bases, with 12 bases separating them. CDR1 KGHSY and CDR2 FQNENV come from the germline V gene. The CDR3 region is CASSQVGSHNQPQHF. In DNA form, the CDR3 reads TGTGCCAGCAGCCAAGTGGGCAGCCATAATCAGCCCCAGCATTTT.

This clonotype was recorded a few times. The chain is built from TRBV6-1 and TRBJ2-2; D remains unclear. The CDR3 loop spans 16 amino acids. Germline lookup yields CDR1 MNHNS and CDR2 SASEGT. V shed 7 bases and J shed 1 base, with 16 bases lying between them. The CDR3 is CASTEGWQMNTGELFF. The CDR3 nucleotides are TGTGCCAGCACCGAAGGGTGGCAGATGAACACCGGGGAGCTGTTTTTT.

Many counts were recorded for this clonotype. CDR3: CASSQVQGYEQYF. The CDR3, as DNA: TGCGCCAGCAGCCAAGTCCAGGGCTACGAGCAGTACTTC. The chain is built from TRBV4-1 and TRBJ2-7, with a tentative D call TRBD1 (5 bases). V lost 1 base to trimming and J lost 3 bases, with 7 bases between them. This CDR3 has 13 residues. Germline V lookup: CDR1 MGHRA, CDR2 YSYEKL.

This clonotype occurred a few times. This chain connects TRBV6-5 to TRBJ1-2; 8 bases fit TRBD1. V shed 4 bases and J 8 bases; nucleotides not matched to a gene: 6. Germline V gene lookup returns CDR1 MNHEY and CDR2 SVGAGI. This CDR3 has 13 residues. The CDR3 nucleotides are TGTGCCAGCAGTTCCAGGGGGCGTTGGGGCTACACCTTC. This sequence encodes CASSSRGRWGYTF.

The V and J genes are TRBV15 and TRBJ2-2; D tentatively fits TRBD1 or TRBD2 (5 bases each). Germline CDR1 LNHNV, CDR2 YYDKDF (reference sequence). The V and J ends lost 2 bases and 11 bases respectively, with 9 bases between them. The length of the CDR3 is 12 residues. This CDR3 reads CATSRFGGELFF. CDR3 DNA sequence: TGTGCCACCAGCAGATTTGGGGGAGAGCTGTTTTTT.

The chain has TRBV20-1 and TRBJ2-3; 7 nucleotides line up with TRBD1. Germline loops: CDR1 DFQATT, CDR2 SNEGSKA (reference sequence). With 1 base clipped from V and 0 bases from J, the junction kept 13 bases outside the gene matches. The CDR3 contains 18 residues. CDR3 nucleotide sequence: TGCAGTGCTAGAGGGTGGACAGGACCGACCACTAGCACAGATACGCAGTATTTT. Residues: CSARGWTGPTTSTDTQYF.

In nucleotides, the CDR3 is TGCGCCAGCAGCCCGACCGGGGTCCCAGAGACCCAGTACTTC. Translated, it gives CASSPTGVPETQYF. The chain links TRBV5-1 to TRBJ2-5; perhaps TRBD2 as D (5 bases). The germline V gene encodes CDR1 SGHRS and CDR2 YFSETQ. CDR3 length: 14 amino acids. Trimming stripped 4 bases from V and 4 bases from J, with 14 bases between.

Here the CDR3 reads CSARTGRSSYNEQFF. The DNA for the CDR3 is TGCAGTGCTAGGACAGGTCGGAGCTCCTACAATGAGCAGTTCTTC. The V gene is TRBV20-1, the J gene TRBJ2-1, with D maybe TRBD1 (6 bases). This CDR3 has 15 amino acids. V was trimmed by 3 bases and J by 0 bases, leaving 12 bases between them. CDR1 and CDR2 from the germline V gene are DFQATT and SNEGSKA (reference sequence).

This clonotype was detected a few times. The chain employs TRBV4-1 and TRBJ2-5; no clear D. The CDR3 is 13 residues long. V lost 0 bases and J lost 5, with 7 bases in between. Per the germline V gene, CDR1 is MGHRA and CDR2 is YSYEKL. CDR3 coding DNA: TGCGCCAGCAGCCAAGATGAGTGGGAGACCCAGTACTTC. It translates to CASSQDEWETQYF.